This is a list of T cell receptor beta chains from one sample in a study of technical replicates of blood from several donors. The method was immunoSEQ multiplex PCR; TCRdb's version includes in-frame clones alone and lacks a portion of them. The sample lists about 68,000 clones, about 97% occurring once. Sequenced material: T cells isolated from PBMCs. These receptors were taken from a human donor in good health. Both conserved end residues are trimmed from each CDR3. Clone size is not always given. Where it is, it says once, few, many or a class for expanded clones.

NA | TRBJ1-3 | TRBV5-4 | ASSWTPGSGNTIY
NA | TRBJ1-5 | TRBV6-6 | ASSKQGFQPQH
NA | TRBJ1-2 | TRBV6-1 | ASRLTGFYGYT
NA | TRBJ2-7 | TRBV19 | ASSLGWGGAYEQY
once | TRBJ2-7 | TRBV19 | ASRAGASYEQY
NA | TRBJ1-1 | TRBV14 | ASSPRMYTEAF
NA | TRBJ2-5 | TRBV6-5 | ASSGYLPPETQY
NA | TRBJ1-2 | TRBV6-5 | ASSSIGQNYGYT
NA | TRBJ1-2 | TRBV29-1 | SVDSGTGLGYT
NA | TRBJ1-2 | TRBV16 | ASNQGADTIYGYT
once | TRBJ1-4 | TRBV5-8 | ASSLEGTGNAKLF
NA | TRBJ2-3 | TRBV5-1 | ASSLVQGATDTQY
NA | TRBJ2-3 | TRBV30 | AWSVAPQRELDTQY
NA | TRBJ2-7 | TRBV6-5 | ASSYSGGNYEQY
NA | TRBJ2-7 | TRBV6-1 | ASRPQGASYEQY
NA | TRBJ2-7 | TRBV6-5 | ASSYETGGYEQY
NA | TRBJ1-1 | TRBV7-2 | ASQEGKNTEAF
NA | TRBJ2-3 | TRBV25-1 | ASRREFSASQADTQY
NA | TRBJ1-5 | TRBV30 | AWSGQSISNQPQH
NA | TRBJ1-2 | TRBV6-1 | ASRTEGFRGYT
NA | TRBJ2-5 | TRBV6-5 | ASSYYYSGMETQY
NA | TRBJ1-2 | TRBV7-2 | ASSLPQGNGYT
NA | TRBJ2-7 | TRBV18 | ASSPNEAGRLGQY
NA | TRBJ2-2 | TRBV4-3 | ASSSFPGELF
NA | TRBJ2-1 | TRBV5-3 | ARRADEQF
once | TRBJ1-1 | TRBV27 | ASWVQGKGAEAF
NA | TRBJ1-4 | TRBV5-1 | ASSLLGTGAGEKLF
NA | TRBJ2-2 | TRBV7-3 | ASSRLAGAGELF
NA | TRBJ2-5 | TRBV11-3 | ASTLGGTFGETQY
NA | TRBJ2-1 | TRBV28 | ASSFGRGATYNEQF
NA | TRBJ2-7 | TRBV19 | ASSIGRRMSEQY
NA | TRBJ2-5 | TRBV6-5 | ASSSGDQETQY
NA | TRBJ2-3 | TRBV4-2 | ASSQELADTQY
NA | TRBJ1-5 | TRBV4-1 | ASSQAPGLNQPQH
NA | TRBJ2-7 | TRBV29-1 | SVEYLGGYEQY
NA | TRBJ2-7 | TRBV6-5 | ASSGLAGGPEQY
NA | TRBJ2-3 | TRBV6-4 | ASSELASTDTQY
NA | TRBJ2-1 | TRBV29-1 | SVGPKLGNEQF
once | TRBJ2-7 | TRBV27 | ASSLSSDIGREQY
NA | TRBJ1-2 | TRBV6-5 | ASSYRGYHGYT
NA | TRBJ1-3 | TRBV6-5 | ASMEQGGVNTIY
NA | TRBJ1-2 | TRBV9 | ASSLKPGTGILQGYGYT
NA | TRBJ2-5 | TRBV2 | ASSVPPGLAGTQETQY
NA | TRBJ2-7 | TRBV6-1 | ASSEVAGGSYEQY
NA | TRBJ2-2 | TRBV5-1 | ASSFRGETGELF
NA | TRBJ1-3 | TRBV27 | ASSFSGTVSGNTIY
NA | TRBJ1-1 | TRBV30 | AWSEIDGDRNTEAF
NA | TRBJ2-7 | TRBV28 | ASSPLFERVIYEQY